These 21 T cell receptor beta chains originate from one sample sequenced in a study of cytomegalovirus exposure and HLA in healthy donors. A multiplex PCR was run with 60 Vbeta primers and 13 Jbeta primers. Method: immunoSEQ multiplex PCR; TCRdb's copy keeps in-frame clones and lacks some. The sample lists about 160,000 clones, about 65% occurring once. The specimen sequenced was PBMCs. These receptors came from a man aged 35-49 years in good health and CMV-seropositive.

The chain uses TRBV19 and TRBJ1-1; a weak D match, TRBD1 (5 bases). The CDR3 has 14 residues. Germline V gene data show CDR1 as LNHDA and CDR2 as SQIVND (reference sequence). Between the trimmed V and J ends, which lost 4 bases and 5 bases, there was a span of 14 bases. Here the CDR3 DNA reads TGTGCCAGTAGTAACGGGGTCGGGGGTACTGAAGCTTTCTTT. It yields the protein CASSNGVGGTEAFF.

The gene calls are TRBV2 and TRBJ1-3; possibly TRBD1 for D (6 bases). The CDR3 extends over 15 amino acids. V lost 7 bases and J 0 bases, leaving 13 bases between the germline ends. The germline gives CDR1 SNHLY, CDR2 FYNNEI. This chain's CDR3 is CASTRDTSSGNTIYF. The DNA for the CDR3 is TGTGCCAGCACTCGGGACACAAGCTCTGGAAACACCATATATTTT.

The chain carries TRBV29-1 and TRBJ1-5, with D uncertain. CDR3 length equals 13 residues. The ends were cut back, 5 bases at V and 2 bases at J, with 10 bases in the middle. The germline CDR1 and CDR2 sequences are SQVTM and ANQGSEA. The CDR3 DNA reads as TGCAGCGTTTTCGCCGGGGGCAATCAGCCCCAGCATTTT. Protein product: CSVFAGGNQPQHF. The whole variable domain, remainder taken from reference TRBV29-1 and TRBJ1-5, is SAVISQKPSRDICQRGTSLTIQCQVDSQVTMMFWYRQQPGQSLTLIATANQGSEATYESGFVIDKFPISRPNLTFSTLTVSNMSPEDSSIYLCSVFAGGNQPQHFGDGTRLSIL.

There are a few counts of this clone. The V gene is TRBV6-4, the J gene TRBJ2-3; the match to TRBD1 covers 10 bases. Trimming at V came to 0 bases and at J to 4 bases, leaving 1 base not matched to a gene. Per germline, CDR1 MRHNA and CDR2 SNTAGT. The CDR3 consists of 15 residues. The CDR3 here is CASSDSGTGADTQYF. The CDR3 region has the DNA TGTGCCAGCAGTGACTCTGGGACAGGGGCAGATACGCAGTATTTT.

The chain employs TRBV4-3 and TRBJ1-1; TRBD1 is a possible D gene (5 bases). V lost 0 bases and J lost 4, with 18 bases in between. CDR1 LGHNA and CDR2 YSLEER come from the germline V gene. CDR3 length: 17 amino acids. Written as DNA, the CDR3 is TGCGCCAGCAGCCAAGAGTTTCGTCGGCGGGGGAGCACTGAAGCTTTCTTT. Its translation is CASSQEFRRRGSTEAFF.

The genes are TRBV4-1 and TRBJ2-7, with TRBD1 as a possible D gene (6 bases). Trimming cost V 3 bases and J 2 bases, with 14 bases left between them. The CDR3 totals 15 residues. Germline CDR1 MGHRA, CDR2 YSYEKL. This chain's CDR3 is CASSQAGTPTYEQYF. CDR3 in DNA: TGCGCCAGCAGCCAGGCCGGGACACCGACCTACGAGCAGTACTTC.

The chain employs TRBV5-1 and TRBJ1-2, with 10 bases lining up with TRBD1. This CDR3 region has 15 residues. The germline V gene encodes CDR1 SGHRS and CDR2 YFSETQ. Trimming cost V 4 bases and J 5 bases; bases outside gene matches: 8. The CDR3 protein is CASSPGQGISYGYTF. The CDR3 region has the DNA TGCGCCAGCAGCCCGGGACAGGGGATAAGTTATGGCTACACCTTC.

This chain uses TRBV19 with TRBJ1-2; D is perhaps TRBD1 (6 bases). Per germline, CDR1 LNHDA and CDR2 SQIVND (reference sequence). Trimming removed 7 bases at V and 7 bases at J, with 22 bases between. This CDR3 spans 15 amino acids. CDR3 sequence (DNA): TGTGCCAGTACGTGGGACCGCCTCGGGGGGGCTGGCTACACCTTC. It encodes CASTWDRLGGAGYTF. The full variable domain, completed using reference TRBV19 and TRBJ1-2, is DGGITQSPKYLFRKEGQNVTLSCEQNLNHDAMYWYRQDPGQGLRLIYYSQIVNDFQKGDIAEGYSVSREKKESFPLTVTSAQKNPTAFYLCASTWDRLGGAGYTFGSGTRLTVV.

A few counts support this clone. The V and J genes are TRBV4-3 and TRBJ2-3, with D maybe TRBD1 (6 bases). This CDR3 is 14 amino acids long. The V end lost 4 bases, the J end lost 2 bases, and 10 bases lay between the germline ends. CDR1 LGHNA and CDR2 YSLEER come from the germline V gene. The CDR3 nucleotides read TGCGCCAGCAGCCTCGGACAGACCACAGATACGCAGTATTTT. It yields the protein CASSLGQTTDTQYF.

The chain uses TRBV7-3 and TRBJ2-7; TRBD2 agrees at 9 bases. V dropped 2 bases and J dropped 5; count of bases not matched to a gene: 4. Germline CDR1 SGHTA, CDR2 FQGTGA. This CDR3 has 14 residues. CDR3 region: CASSLGQRGDEQYF. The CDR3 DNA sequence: TGTGCCAGCAGCTTAGGCCAGCGGGGGGACGAGCAGTACTTC.

The CDR3 bases are TGCGCCAGCAGTACAGGGGCAGATACGCAGTATTTT. Protein: CASSTGADTQYF. The chain links TRBV10-2 to TRBJ2-3, with 7 bases fitting TRBD1. The CDR3 has 12 residues. The V segment lost 5 bases and the J segment 4 bases; nucleotides outside the gene matches: 0. Per germline, CDR1 WSHSY and CDR2 SAAADI.

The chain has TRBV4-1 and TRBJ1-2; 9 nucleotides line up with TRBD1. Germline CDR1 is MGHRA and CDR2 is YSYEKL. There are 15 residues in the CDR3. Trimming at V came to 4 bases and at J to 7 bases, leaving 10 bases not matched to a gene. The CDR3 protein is CASSPGDRVTFGYTF. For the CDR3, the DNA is TGCGCCAGCAGCCCTGGGGACAGGGTCACGTTTGGCTACACCTTC.

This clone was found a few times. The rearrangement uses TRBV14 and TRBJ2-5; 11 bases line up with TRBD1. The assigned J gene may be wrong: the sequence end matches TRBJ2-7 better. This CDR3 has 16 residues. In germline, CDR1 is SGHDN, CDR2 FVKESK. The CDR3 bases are TGTGCCAGCAGGCTCTTCCTGCGGACAGGGGGCCACGAGCAGTACTTC. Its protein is CASRLFLRTGGHEQYF.

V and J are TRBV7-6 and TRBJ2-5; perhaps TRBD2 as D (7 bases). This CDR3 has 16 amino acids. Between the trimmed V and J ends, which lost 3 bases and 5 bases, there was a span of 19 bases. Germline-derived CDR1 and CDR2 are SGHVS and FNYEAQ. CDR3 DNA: TGTGCCAGCAGCTTGGAGGGAGGGGGGGCCCGGGAGACCCAGTACTTC. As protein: CASSLEGGGARETQYF.

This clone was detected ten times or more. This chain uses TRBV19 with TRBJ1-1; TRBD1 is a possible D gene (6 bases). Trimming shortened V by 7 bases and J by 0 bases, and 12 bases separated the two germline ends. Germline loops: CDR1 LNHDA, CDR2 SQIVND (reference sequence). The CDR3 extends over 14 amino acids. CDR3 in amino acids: CASNTGTMNTEAFF. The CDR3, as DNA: TGTGCCAGTAACACCGGGACAATGAACACTGAAGCTTTCTTT.

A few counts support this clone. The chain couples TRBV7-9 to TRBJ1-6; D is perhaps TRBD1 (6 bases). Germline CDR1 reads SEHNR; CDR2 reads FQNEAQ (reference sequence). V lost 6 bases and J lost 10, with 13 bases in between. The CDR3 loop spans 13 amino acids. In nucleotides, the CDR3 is TGTGCCAGCAGGTCAGGGGTTCAATCACCCCTCCACTTT. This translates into CASRSGVQSPLHF.

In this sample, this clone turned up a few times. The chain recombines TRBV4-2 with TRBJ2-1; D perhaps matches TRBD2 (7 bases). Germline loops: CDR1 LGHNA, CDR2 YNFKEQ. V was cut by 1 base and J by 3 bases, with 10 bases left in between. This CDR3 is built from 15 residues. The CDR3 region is CASSQAGGSYNEQFF. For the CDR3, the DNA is TGTGCCAGCAGCCAAGCGGGGGGCAGCTACAATGAGCAGTTCTTC.

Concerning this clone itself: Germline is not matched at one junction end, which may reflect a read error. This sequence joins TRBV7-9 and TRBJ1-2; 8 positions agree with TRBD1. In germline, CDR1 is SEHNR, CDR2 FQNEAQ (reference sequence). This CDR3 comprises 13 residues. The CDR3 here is CSSSLDRGWGYTF. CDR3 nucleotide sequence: TGTTCCAGCAGCCTCGACAGGGGATGGGGCTACACCTTC.

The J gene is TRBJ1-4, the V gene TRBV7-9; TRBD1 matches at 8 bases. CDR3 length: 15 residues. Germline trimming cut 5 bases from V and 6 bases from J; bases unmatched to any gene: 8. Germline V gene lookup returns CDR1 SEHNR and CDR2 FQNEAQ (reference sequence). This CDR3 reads CASSGPGQDYEKLFF. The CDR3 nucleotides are TGTGCCAGCAGCGGGCCGGGACAGGACTATGAAAAACTGTTTTTT. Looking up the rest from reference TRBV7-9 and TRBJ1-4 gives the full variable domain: DTGVSQNPRHKITKRGQNVTFRCDPISEHNRLYWYRQTLGQGPEFLTYFQNEAQLEKSRLLSDRFSAERPKGSFSTLEIQRTEQGDSAMYLCASSGPGQDYEKLFFGSGTQLSVL.

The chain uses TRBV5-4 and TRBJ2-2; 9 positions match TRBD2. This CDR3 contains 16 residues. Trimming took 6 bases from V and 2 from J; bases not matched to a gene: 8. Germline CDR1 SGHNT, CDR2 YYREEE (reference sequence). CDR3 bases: TGTGCCAGCACCTCCGGCGGGGGGGGTAACACCGGGGAGCTGTTTTTT. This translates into CASTSGGGGNTGELFF.

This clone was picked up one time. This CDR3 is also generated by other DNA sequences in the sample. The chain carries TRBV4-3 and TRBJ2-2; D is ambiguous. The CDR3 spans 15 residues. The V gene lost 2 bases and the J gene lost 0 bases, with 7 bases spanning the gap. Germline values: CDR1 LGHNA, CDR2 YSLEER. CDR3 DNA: TGCGCCAGCAGCCAACCCGCAGCGAACACCGGGGAGCTGTTTTTT. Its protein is CASSQPAANTGELFF.